Listed here is a single T cell receptor beta chain. Sequencing used immunoSEQ multiplex PCR; TCRdb keeps in-frame clones, though not all of them. The table lists some 120,000 clones, approximately 87% of them singletons, with around 2.1% in the top ten. The sample comes from a study of blood T cell repertoires in COVID-19. The sequence was obtained from a woman aged 50 to 60 with acute or convalescent COVID-19. Sequenced input: peripheral blood.

The DNA for the CDR3 is TGTGCCATCGCAGGGGGTCCTGGGGCCAACGTCCTGACTTTC. As protein: CAIAGGPGANVLTF. The chain employs TRBV10-3 and TRBJ2-6, with 7 bases identical to TRBD1. CDR1 and CDR2 from the germline V gene are ENHRY and SYGVKD. V lost 8 bases to trimming and J lost 2 bases; unmatched junction nucleotides: 3. The CDR3 sequence is 14 residues long.